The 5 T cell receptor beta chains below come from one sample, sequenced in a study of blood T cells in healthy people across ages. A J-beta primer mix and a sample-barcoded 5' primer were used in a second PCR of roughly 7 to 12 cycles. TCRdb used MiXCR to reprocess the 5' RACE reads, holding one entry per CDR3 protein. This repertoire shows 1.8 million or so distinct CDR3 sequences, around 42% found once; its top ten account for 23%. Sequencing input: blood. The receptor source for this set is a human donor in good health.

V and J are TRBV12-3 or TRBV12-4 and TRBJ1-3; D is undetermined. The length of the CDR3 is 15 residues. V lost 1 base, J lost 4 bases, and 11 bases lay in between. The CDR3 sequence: CASSLDLSGGNTIYF. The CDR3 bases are TGTGCCAGCAGTTTAGATCTCTCGGGAGGAAACACCATATATTTT.

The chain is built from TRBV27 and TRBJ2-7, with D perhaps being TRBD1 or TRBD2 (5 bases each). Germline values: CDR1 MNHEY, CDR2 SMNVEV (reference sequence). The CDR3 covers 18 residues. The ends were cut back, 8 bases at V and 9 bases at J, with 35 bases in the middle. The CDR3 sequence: CASRMGWDVIGWNLGQYF. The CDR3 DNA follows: TGTGCCAGCCGAATGGGCTGGGACGTAATCGGGTGGAATCTCGGGCAGTACTTC.

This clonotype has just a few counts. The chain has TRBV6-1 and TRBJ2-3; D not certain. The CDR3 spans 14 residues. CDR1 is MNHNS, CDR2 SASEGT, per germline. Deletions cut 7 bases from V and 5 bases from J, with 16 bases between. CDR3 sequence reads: CASKFRDPRDTQYF. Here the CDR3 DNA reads TGTGCCAGCAAGTTCCGCGATCCCCGAGATACGCAGTATTTT.

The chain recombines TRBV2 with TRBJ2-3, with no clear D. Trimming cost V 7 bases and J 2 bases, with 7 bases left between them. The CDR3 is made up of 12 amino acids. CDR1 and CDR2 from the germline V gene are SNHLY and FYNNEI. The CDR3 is CASNGPTDTQYF. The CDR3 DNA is TGTGCCAGCAACGGGCCCACAGATACGCAGTATTTT. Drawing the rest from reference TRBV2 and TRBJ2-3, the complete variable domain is EPEVTQTPSHQVTQMGQEVILRCVPISNHLYFYWYRQILGQKVEFLVSFYNNEISEKSEIFDDQFSVERPDGSNFTLKIRSTKLEDSAMYFCASNGPTDTQYFGPGTRLTVL.

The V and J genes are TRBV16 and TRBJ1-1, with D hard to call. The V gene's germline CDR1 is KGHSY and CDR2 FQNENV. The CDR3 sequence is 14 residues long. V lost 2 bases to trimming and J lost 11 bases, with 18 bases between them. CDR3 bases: TGTGCCAGCAGCCAACGTCCAGACCTGTCCGCGGCTTTCTTT. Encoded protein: CASSQRPDLSAAFF.